The T cell receptor (beta chain) under discussion was sequenced for a study of blood T cell repertoires in COVID-19. Across the study: The United States, Italy and Spain supplied acute and convalescent COVID-19 samples. The analysed material was cDNA or gDNA that came from T cells, B-cell-depleted T cells, or PBMCs.

This CDR3 comprises 15 residues. The trim removed 4 bases at V and 4 bases at J, leaving 8 bases unmatched. Per the germline V gene, CDR1 is SGDLS and CDR2 is YYNGEE. Original handling: By means of reference gene primer amplification, nucleated cell counts were estimated. Profiling relied on immunoSEQ multiplex PCR, and the TCRdb table lists in-frame clones only, not all of them. For V, J and clone size, that table is used; D and trimming come from the DNA. The sample contains about 54,000 clones, 75% to 90% of which appear only once. The TCR comes from a human donor in a cohort sampled during active COVID-19. The specimen sequenced was peripheral blood. The V call is TRBV9, the J call TRBJ2-7, with 10 bases aligning to TRBD1. Here the CDR3 reads CASSQTGQGSYEQYF. The DNA of the CDR3 is TGTGCCAGCAGCCAGACGGGACAGGGGAGTTACGAGCAGTACTTC.